The subject of this entry is one T cell receptor beta chain. A single base separates this from a much larger clone, so it may be a read error. TCR beta CDR3 sequences were amplified from RNA transcripts. During a first-round RT-PCR of the TCR CDR3, the HTBI primer set was used. MiXCR was run by TCRdb on the multiplex PCR reads, yielding one entry per CDR3 protein. The table lists fewer than 850,000 distinct CDR3 sequences, approximately 15% of them singletons. Researchers defined stable Graves' hyperthyroidism as no ophthalmopathy progression within 18 months. From germline, CDR1 is SEHNR and CDR2 FQNEAQ (reference sequence). This CDR3 has 14 residues. The record originates from a study of T cells in Graves' hyperthyroidism and ophthalmopathy.

The TCR sequence derives from a man between 50 and 59 years old with Graves' hyperthyroidism. Sequenced: blood. The rearrangement links TRBV7-9 to TRBJ2-7; TRBD1 aligns across 7 bases. The CDR3 DNA is TGTGCCAACAGCCCACAGGGGATTTCCTACGAGCAGTACTTC. This gives the protein CANSPQGISYEQYF.